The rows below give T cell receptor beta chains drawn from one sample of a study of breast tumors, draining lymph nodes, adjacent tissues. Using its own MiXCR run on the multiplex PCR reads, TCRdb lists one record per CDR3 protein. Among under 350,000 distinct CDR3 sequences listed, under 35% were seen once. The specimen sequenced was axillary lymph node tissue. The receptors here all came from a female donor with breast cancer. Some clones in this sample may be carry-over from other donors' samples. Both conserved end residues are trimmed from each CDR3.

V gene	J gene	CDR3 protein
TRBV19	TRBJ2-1	ASSKQGYNEQF
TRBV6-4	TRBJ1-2	ASSAGGGYT
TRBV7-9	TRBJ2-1	ASSDMTRYNEQF
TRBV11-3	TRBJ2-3	ASSLGAGGPDTQY
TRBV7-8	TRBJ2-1	ASSLRGPQF
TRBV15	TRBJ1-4	ATRTGSGTNEKLF
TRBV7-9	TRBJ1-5	ASSLELRQGEDNEH
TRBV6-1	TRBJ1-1	ASTLVGQRNTEAF
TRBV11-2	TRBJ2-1	ASSLEQGNNEQF
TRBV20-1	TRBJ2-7	SAPRTGIPYEQY
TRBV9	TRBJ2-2	ASSVAGSLPGELF
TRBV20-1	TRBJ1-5	SARVRDRVPQPQH
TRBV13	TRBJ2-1	ASSLRGLAGVEYNEQF
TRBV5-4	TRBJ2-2	ASSLGAAAPSTGELF
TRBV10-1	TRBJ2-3	ASSASGRADNEQY
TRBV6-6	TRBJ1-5	ASTNGDFYQPQH
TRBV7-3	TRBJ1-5	ASSSQRGETQH
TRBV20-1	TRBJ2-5	SAKSVSGGTAHETQY
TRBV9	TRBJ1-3	ASSAGGRY
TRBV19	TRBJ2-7	ASSIDYLYEQY
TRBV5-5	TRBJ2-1	ASGLEYGGDYNEQF
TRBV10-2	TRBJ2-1	ASSRDGSGGYNEQF
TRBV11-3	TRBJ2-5	ASSLGGLAEETQY
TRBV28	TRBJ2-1	ASSLMANEQF